A single sample gave rise to the 31 T cell receptor beta chains below, sequenced in a study of cytomegalovirus exposure and HLA in healthy donors. The PCR used 60 Vbeta and 13 Jbeta primers. The table came from immunoSEQ multiplex PCR; TCRdb's copy has only in-frame clones and leaves some out. The sample includes 54,000 or so clones, approximately 70% seen only once; the top ten take just under 20%. Sample: PBMCs. These receptors were collected from a woman aged 60-75 years in good health and CMV-seropositive.

As DNA, the CDR3 is TGTGCCACCAGCAGAGATCCAGGTGAAAAACTGTTTTTT. It specifies CATSRDPGEKLFF. This chain connects TRBV15 to TRBJ1-4, with D unclear. The CDR3 sequence is 13 residues long. V was cut by 0 bases and J by 7 bases, with 6 bases left in between. In germline, CDR1 is LNHNV, CDR2 YYDKDF (reference sequence).

This clone appeared once. The chain is built from TRBV7-2 and TRBJ1-2, with TRBD1 matching over 10 bases. The CDR3 runs to 15 residues. Germline loops: CDR1 SGHTA, CDR2 FQGNSA. V shed 2 bases and J 6 bases; nucleotides not matched to a gene: 6. Here the CDR3 DNA reads TGTGCCAGCAGCTTACTGCGGGACAGGGGTAATGGCTACACCTTC. The encoded protein is CASSLLRDRGNGYTF.

The V and J genes are TRBV29-1 and TRBJ2-1, with 9 bases aligning to TRBD1. From germline, CDR1 is SQVTM and CDR2 ANQGSEA. V lost 7 bases, J lost 8 bases, and 9 bases stayed unmatched. This CDR3 comprises 13 residues. The CDR3 DNA reads TGCAGCGCACACCGGGACAGGGTCGATGAGCAGTTCTTC. Its translation is CSAHRDRVDEQFF.

The rearrangement links TRBV6-6 to TRBJ1-1, with D hard to call. The CDR3 runs 14 residues. Trimming left V 0 bases short and J 8 bases short, with 13 bases between. CDR1 is MNHNY and CDR2 is SVGAGI in the germline V gene (reference sequence). CDR3 bases: TGTGCCAGCAGTTACTCCTCCGGATCCAGGGAAGCTTTCTTT. Amino acids: CASSYSSGSREAFF.

The chain links TRBV7-3 to TRBJ2-1; possible D gene TRBD1, 6 bases. The V gene's germline CDR1 is SGHTA and CDR2 FQGTGA. The CDR3 has 16 residues. Trimming took 1 base from V and 3 from J, leaving 13 bases between them. This CDR3 reads CASSLNGGGLYNEQFF. CDR3 coding DNA: TGTGCCAGCAGCTTAAATGGTGGGGGCCTCTACAATGAGCAGTTCTTC. Variable domain in full (rest from reference TRBV7-3 and TRBJ2-1): GAGVSQTPSNKVTEKGKYVELRCDPISGHTALYWYRQSLGQGPEFLIYFQGTGAADDSGLPNDRFFAVRPEGSVSTLKIQRTERGDSAVYLCASSLNGGGLYNEQFFGPGTRLTVL.

This clone was detected only a few times. CDR3 sequence reads: CASRRNRENTEAFF. The CDR3 bases are TGTGCCAGCAGGAGGAACAGGGAGAACACTGAAGCTTTCTTT. The J gene is TRBJ1-1, the V gene TRBV11-3; TRBD1 might be the D (6 bases). Trimming shortened V by 6 bases and J by 1 base, and 12 bases separated the two germline ends. The CDR3 runs 14 residues. Germline V gives CDR1 SGHNT, CDR2 YENEEA.

The chain employs TRBV28 and TRBJ1-1, with D possibly matching TRBD1 (6 bases). This CDR3 spans 15 amino acids. V was pared by 3 bases and J by 0 bases, with 11 bases between. Germline CDR1 reads MDHEN; CDR2 reads SYDVKM. The CDR3 sequence: CASSFDRTMNTEAFF. In DNA form, the CDR3 reads TGTGCCAGCAGTTTTGACAGGACGATGAACACTGAAGCTTTCTTT.

This chain uses TRBV19 with TRBJ1-2; 9 nucleotides align to TRBD1. The CDR3 length is 16 residues. Germline CDR1 is LNHDA and CDR2 is SQIVND (reference sequence). J was trimmed by 5 bases and V by 3 bases; bases with no gene match: 10. Here the CDR3 reads CASSILGGQGLYGYTF. In DNA form, the CDR3 reads TGTGCCAGTAGTATCCTAGGAGGACAGGGGCTGTATGGCTACACCTTC.

This clone showed up just once. CDR3 nucleotide sequence: TGTGCCAGCAGCCTCCCCGGACAGGCCATCTACACCTTC. This codes for CASSLPGQAIYTF. The chain carries TRBV19 and TRBJ1-2; 7 bases fit TRBD1. This CDR3 spans 13 amino acids. The J segment lost 10 bases and the V segment lost 9 bases, leaving 14 bases of the junction unmatched. Germline lookup yields CDR1 LNHDA and CDR2 SQIVND (reference sequence).

V gene TRBV2 combines with J gene TRBJ1-4; D is unresolved. Between the trimmed V and J ends, which lost 3 bases and 4 bases, there was a span of 12 bases. Germline V gene data show CDR1 as SNHLY and CDR2 as FYNNEI. The CDR3 runs to 15 residues. CDR3: CASSERAGINEKLFF. Written as DNA, the CDR3 is TGTGCCAGCAGTGAGAGGGCAGGAATTAATGAAAAACTGTTTTTT.

V is TRBV7-9 and J is TRBJ2-1; no clear D gene. The germline V gene has CDR1 SEHNR and CDR2 FQNEAQ (reference sequence). V lost 5 bases to trimming and J lost 5 bases, with 7 bases between them. The CDR3 contains 12 residues. In DNA, the CDR3 is TGTGCCAGCAGCCTAATAGACAATGAGCAGTTCTTC. It codes for CASSLIDNEQFF.

The CDR3 loop is CASSPQPSGGTAQYF. CDR3 DNA: TGTGCCAGCAGCCCCCAGCCCAGCGGGGGGACCGCCCAGTACTTC. The V call is TRBV7-2, the J call TRBJ2-5; 9 nucleotides match TRBD2. J lost 9 bases, V lost 5 bases, and 13 bases had no gene match. Looked up from germline, CDR1 is SGHTA and CDR2 is FQGNSA. The CDR3 is made up of 15 amino acids.

The chain links TRBV21-1 to TRBJ2-1; the D call TRBD1 from the table was never checked on the DNA. TRBV21-1 constitutes a pseudogene. The CDR3 is made up of 17 amino acids. The CDR3 is CASSKAPDRGDYNEQFF. As DNA, the CDR3 is TGTGCCAGCAGCAAAGCACCGGACAGGGGGGACTACAATGAGCAGTTCTTC.

This rearrangement joins TRBV5-5 to TRBJ1-3, with D unresolved. The CDR3 consists of 15 residues. Trimming cost V 2 bases and J 1 base, with 10 bases left between them. From germline, CDR1 is SGHKS and CDR2 YYEKEE (reference sequence). The CDR3 sequence: CASSLTLTSGNTIYF. The CDR3 coding sequence is TGTGCCAGCAGCTTAACACTGACATCTGGAAACACCATATATTTT.

This clone was counted only a few times. V usage is TRBV4-2 and J usage is TRBJ1-3; TRBD1 is a possible D gene (5 bases). The V gene's germline CDR1 is LGHNA and CDR2 YNFKEQ. The CDR3 loop spans 17 amino acids. The germline V and J ends were trimmed by 0 bases and 4 bases, with 16 bases remaining between them. The CDR3 loop is CASSQEKVRAFGNTIYF. CDR3 nucleotide sequence: TGTGCCAGCAGCCAAGAAAAGGTCAGGGCTTTCGGAAACACCATATATTTT.

The chain couples TRBV6-5 to TRBJ2-7; 7 bases fit TRBD1. The V and J ends lost 2 bases and 2 bases, in that order; junction bases with no gene match: 6. This CDR3 has 15 residues. Germline V CDR1 and CDR2: MNHEY, SVGAGI. In DNA, the CDR3 is TGTGCCAGCAGTTACACGACAGGGAACCCCTACGAGCAGTACTTC. Residues: CASSYTTGNPYEQYF.

This clone was recorded a few times. CDR3 DNA sequence: TGTGCCAGTAGTGACAACGGGGGGACCTACAATGAGCAGTTCTTC. Amino acids: CASSDNGGTYNEQFF. J is TRBJ2-1 and V is TRBV19, with 7 bases fitting TRBD2. Germline V gene data show CDR1 as LNHDA and CDR2 as SQIVND (reference sequence). The ends lost 5 bases at V and 2 bases at J; junction bases unmatched: 6. The CDR3 runs 15 residues.

V gene TRBV7-6 combines with J gene TRBJ1-2; a possible D gene is TRBD1 (5 bases). The CDR3 length is 13 residues. Germline V gives CDR1 SGHVS, CDR2 FNYEAQ. With 7 bases removed from V and 3 bases from J, the gap between germline ends came to 12 bases. The CDR3 loop reads CASTEGGDYGYTF. The CDR3 DNA is TGTGCCAGCACCGAGGGAGGGGACTATGGCTACACCTTC.

The rearrangement joins TRBV2 to TRBJ2-2; D remains ambiguous. This CDR3 is built from 13 residues. Trimming took off 8 bases at V and 3 bases at J, with 10 bases between the two ends. Germline CDR1 is SNHLY and CDR2 is FYNNEI. CDR3 sequence: CASFLRYTGELFF. CDR3 nucleotides: TGTGCCAGCTTCTTGAGGTACACCGGGGAGCTGTTTTTT.

This sequence joins TRBV6-5 and TRBJ1-1; D gene uncertain. Looked up from germline, CDR1 is MNHEY and CDR2 is SVGAGI. The CDR3 has 13 residues. V lost 7 bases and J lost 1, with 10 bases in between. CDR3 bases: TGTGCCAGCAACCCCCACAAGAACACTGAAGCTTTCTTT. Translated: CASNPHKNTEAFF.

This clone was detected a few times. Here the CDR3 reads CASSLTWEKPQHF. As DNA, the CDR3 is TGTGCCAGCAGCTTAACTTGGGAGAAGCCCCAGCATTTT. This rearrangement joins TRBV7-2 to TRBJ1-5; D not resolved. The CDR3 contains 13 residues. Germline V CDR1 and CDR2: SGHTA, FQGNSA. Between the trimmed V and J ends, which lost 2 bases and 8 bases, there was a span of 10 bases.

The count of this clone is one. The chain links TRBV7-2 to TRBJ2-5, with a weak D call TRBD2 (5 bases). Germline loops: CDR1 SGHTA, CDR2 FQGNSA. Trimming cost V 1 base and J 0 bases, with 15 bases left between them. The CDR3 has 17 residues. The CDR3 DNA is TGTGCCAGCAGCTTAGGCGGCGCGGGTCTGTACCAAGAGACCCAGTACTTC. Amino acids: CASSLGGAGLYQETQYF.

Note on this clone: The junction departs from the called germline gene at one end, perhaps through a read error. The J gene is TRBJ1-2, the V gene TRBV5-1, with D hard to call. Germline loops: CDR1 SGHRS, CDR2 YFSETQ. CDR3 length equals 12 residues. The CDR3 coding sequence is TGCGCCAGCAGCTTGGGGAACTATAGCTACACCTTC. As protein: CASSLGNYSYTF.

This clone came up once. This sequence joins TRBV6-5 and TRBJ1-1, with D perhaps matching TRBD1 (5 bases). The germline gives CDR1 MNHEY, CDR2 SVGAGI. Trimming pared 2 bases from V and 0 bases from J, leaving 10 bases between. The CDR3 contains 15 residues. CDR3 DNA: TGTGCCAGCAGTTACGGCGGGACTCTGAACACTGAAGCTTTCTTT. Translation: CASSYGGTLNTEAFF.

This chain joins TRBV29-1 and TRBJ2-3, with TRBD1 matching over 7 bases. The CDR3 consists of 12 residues. J lost 4 bases, V lost 6 bases, and 4 bases had no gene match. Germline CDR1 and CDR2: SQVTM and ANQGSEA. CDR3 coding DNA: TGCAGCGTAGTCGACAGGGCAGATACGCAGTATTTT. It specifies CSVVDRADTQYF.

The V and J genes are TRBV5-1 and TRBJ1-1; D ambiguous. This CDR3 region has 15 residues. The germline V gene encodes CDR1 SGHRS and CDR2 YFSETQ. V dropped 4 bases and J dropped 5 bases, with 18 bases sitting between them. The CDR3 DNA reads TGCGCCAGCAGCCCTACGGAGTTTCGAAGGACTGAAGCTTTCTTT. Residues: CASSPTEFRRTEAFF.

The genes are TRBV27 and TRBJ2-7; the match to TRBD1 covers 7 bases. The CDR3 has 13 amino acids. J was trimmed by 5 bases and V by 5 bases; bases with no gene match: 6. Germline V gene data show CDR1 as MNHEY and CDR2 as SMNVEV (reference sequence). Here the CDR3 reads CASSRQGGHEQYF. The CDR3 DNA sequence: TGTGCCAGCAGTCGACAGGGCGGTCACGAGCAGTACTTC.

This chain links TRBV19 with TRBJ2-2; D possibly corresponds to TRBD2 (6 bases). CDR1 and CDR2 (germline): LNHDA, SQIVND (reference sequence). The CDR3 totals 16 residues. V was cut by 1 base and J by 7 bases, with 16 bases left in between. In DNA form, the CDR3 reads TGTGCCAGTAGTATAGGGAGGGGCTTCACGGGCGGGGAGCTGTTTTTT. Its protein product is CASSIGRGFTGGELFF.

This clone was observed a handful of times. The genes are TRBV4-1 and TRBJ2-5; TRBD2 matches at 8 bases. Germline CDR1 reads MGHRA; CDR2 reads YSYEKL. J lost 3 bases, V lost 4 bases, and 16 bases had no gene match. The CDR3 has 18 amino acids. DNA of the CDR3: TGCGCCAGCAGCCCCGCCGGGCATCTAGCGGGTACTGAAGAGACCCAGTACTTC. It codes for CASSPAGHLAGTEETQYF.

The rearrangement links TRBV18 to TRBJ1-2, with 8 bases lining up with TRBD1. The length of the CDR3 is 14 residues. The trim removed 6 bases at V and 6 bases at J, leaving 9 bases unmatched. CDR1 is KGHSH and CDR2 is LQKENI in the germline V gene. CDR3 in amino acids: CASSPNSDRDGYTF. CDR3 DNA: TGTGCCAGCTCCCCGAACTCGGACAGGGATGGCTACACCTTC.

The chain couples TRBV5-1 to TRBJ2-5; D might be TRBD2 (5 bases). The CDR3 contains 12 residues. Germline CDR1 and CDR2: SGHRS and YFSETQ. The germline V and J ends were trimmed by 7 bases and 5 bases, with 12 bases remaining between them. DNA of the CDR3: TGCGCCAGCTCCACGGGAAGGGAGACCCAGTACTTC. Protein: CASSTGRETQYF.